These T cell receptor beta chains were read from a single sample in a study of blood T cell repertoires in COVID-19. Clones were sequenced by immunoSEQ multiplex PCR, and TCRdb holds only the in-frame ones, with some missing. Among 360,000 or so clones listed, almost 90% were seen once. The sample was peripheral blood. The receptors were gathered from a man between 18 and 29 years old with active or convalescent COVID-19. The CDR3 runs from the conserved cysteine through the conserved F or W.

>TRBJ2-7|TRBV6-5
CASSPRTGDYEQYF
>TRBJ1-1|TRBV30
CAWSPGPWVNTEAFF
>TRBJ2-2|TRBV29-1
CSVVGETGELFF
>TRBJ1-5|TRBV28
CASFTPGQGSQPQHF
>TRBJ1-2|TRBV9
CASSVAEGATDGYTF
>TRBJ1-1|TRBV19
CASSFTGTEAFF
>TRBJ1-5|TRBV27
CASRWTVNSNQPQHF
>TRBJ1-1|TRBV6-5
CASSYDSSTEAFF
>TRBJ2-7|TRBV14
CASSPRQGGNYEQYF
>TRBJ2-1|TRBV19
CASSGSSYNEQFF
>TRBJ2-2|TRBV19
CASRGLAGGELFF
>TRBJ2-1|TRBV9
CASSAQQGSLYNEQFF
>TRBJ1-2|TRBV9
CASSAGQGAGGYTF
>TRBJ2-7|TRBV19
CASRGTSGRAHEQYF
>TRBJ1-2|TRBV27
CASSLRGNYGYTF
>TRBJ2-3|TRBV7-2
CASSPRGGATDTQYF
>TRBJ1-1|TRBV7-2
CASSLGGGFEAFF
>TRBJ2-5|TRBV7-8
CASSIGTSGRLLETQYF
>TRBJ2-1|TRBV11-2
CASSLLADLGEQFF
>TRBJ1-5|TRBV28
CASSWRGYQPQHF
>TRBJ1-1|TRBV21-1
CASSNRGTGSLSTEAFF
>TRBJ2-3|TRBV7-7
CASSRLSTDTQYF
>TRBJ1-4|TRBV28
CASSFFGGRVEKLFF
>TRBJ2-7|TRBV28
CASSPGLGSYEQYF
>TRBJ1-2|TRBV6-5
CASSQGLYGYTF
>TRBJ2-7|TRBV4-1
CASSQKGQGAAEQYF
>TRBJ2-7|TRBV6-6
CASSYSGASGSSEQYF
>TRBJ2-5|TRBV19
CASSILLQGQETQYF
>TRBJ1-4|TRBV7-9
CASSLGGGNEKLFF
>TRBJ2-4|TRBV4-2
CASSQDRGGSRVIQYF
>TRBJ2-2|TRBV18
CASSPGQGASGELFF
>TRBJ1-5|TRBV9
CASSVDGRGPQPQHF
>TRBJ1-5|TRBV24-1
CATSPTGNQPQHF
>TRBJ1-5|TRBV6-2/TRBV6-3
CASSFLPYRSTQPQHF